These 15 T cell receptor beta chains were all obtained from the same sample, sequenced in a study of CD8+ T cells in alopecia areata. Treatment noted: oral pan-JAK inhibitor, 5-10 mg twice daily. After isolation, RNA underwent reverse transcription to generate cDNA as the sequencing template. TCRdb's table, derived via immunoSEQ multiplex PCR, lists solely in-frame clones and lacks some. The data contain 150,000 to 250,000 clones, 58% of them singletons. Source: CD4+ T cells sorted from blood, taken at week 24, from a patient treated with tofacitinib. The source of these receptors is a human donor with alopecia areata.

This chain connects TRBV5-4 to TRBJ2-4; TRBD1 is a possible D gene (6 bases). The CDR3 runs 13 residues. Between the trimmed V and J ends, which lost 5 bases and 7 bases, there was a span of 13 bases. From germline, CDR1 is SGHNT and CDR2 YYREEE (reference sequence). The CDR3 here is CASSTGRGNIQYF. The DNA for the CDR3 is TGTGCCAGCAGTACAGGGCGAGGTAACATTCAGTACTTC.

As to this clone: A much larger clonotype is one base distant, so this may be a read error. The sample has other DNA sequences that encode this CDR3 too. The gene calls are TRBV7-2 and TRBJ1-1; D not certain. The germline V gene has CDR1 SGHTA and CDR2 FQGNSA. V dropped 3 bases and J dropped 1 base, with 6 bases sitting between them. The CDR3 has 13 residues. The CDR3 nucleotides are TGTGCCAGCAGCTTGAGAGAGAACACTGAAGCTTTCTTT. Protein product: CASSLRENTEAFF.

J is TRBJ2-1 and V is TRBV9, with D perhaps TRBD1 (5 bases). V gave up 0 bases and J gave up 2 bases, with 12 bases separating them. The CDR3 has 16 amino acids. The germline V gene encodes CDR1 SGDLS and CDR2 YYNGEE. DNA for the CDR3: TGTGCCAGCAGCGTAGGGCAGGGTCACACCTACAATGAGCAGTTCTTC. The encoded protein is CASSVGQGHTYNEQFF.

The table lists this clone with many counts. V is TRBV27 and J is TRBJ2-1, with 8 bases matching TRBD2. The CDR3 runs to 17 residues. Germline values: CDR1 MNHEY, CDR2 SMNVEV (reference sequence). The trim removed 3 bases at V and 0 bases at J, leaving 7 bases unmatched. CDR3 coding DNA: TGTGCCAGCAGTTTGGGGGTTAGCGGGGCCTCCTACAATGAGCAGTTCTTC. Translating it yields CASSLGVSGASYNEQFF.

The V call is TRBV7-8, the J call TRBJ1-5; TRBD1 might be the D (5 bases). The CDR3 length is 13 residues. CDR1 is SGHVS and CDR2 is FQNEAQ in the germline V gene. Between the trimmed V and J ends, which lost 2 bases and 5 bases, there was a span of 7 bases. The CDR3 DNA follows: TGTGCCAGCAGCTTACTCAGGGATCAGCCCCAGCATTTT. Translated: CASSLLRDQPQHF.

In its sample, this clone was seen a few times. The gene calls are TRBV29-1 and TRBJ1-1; D remains ambiguous. CDR1 and CDR2 (germline): SQVTM, ANQGSEA. CDR3 length equals 10 residues. The CDR3 DNA reads TGCACCGCAGGGAACACTGAAGCTTTCTTT. It codes for CTAGNTEAFF. The full variable domain, completed using reference TRBV29-1 and TRBJ1-1, is SAVISQKPSRDICQRGTSLTIQCQVDSQVTMMFWYRQQPGQSLTLIATANQGSEATYESGFVIDKFPISRPNLTFSTLTVSNMSPEDSSIYLCTAGNTEAFFGQGTRLTVV.

The chain combines TRBV14 with TRBJ2-3; D call uncertain. Between the trimmed V and J ends, which lost 0 bases and 4 bases, there was a span of 5 bases. Germline assignment: CDR1 SGHDN and CDR2 FVKESK. The CDR3 sequence is 13 residues long. The CDR3 bases are TGTGCCAGCAGCCAAGAGGCCTCAGATACGCAGTATTTT. This sequence encodes CASSQEASDTQYF.

The rearrangement uses TRBV9 and TRBJ2-7, with a possible D match to TRBD1 (6 bases). The CDR3 contains 13 residues. Trimming removed 2 bases at V and 4 bases at J, with 10 bases between. From germline, CDR1 is SGDLS and CDR2 YYNGEE. The DNA of the CDR3 is TGTGCCAGCAGCGTTGACAGGAATTACGAGCAGTACTTC. Residues: CASSVDRNYEQYF.

The V and J genes are TRBV2 and TRBJ1-3; D call uncertain. This CDR3 has 13 amino acids. V lost 4 bases, J lost 4 bases, and 8 bases lay in between. The germline CDR1 and CDR2 sequences are SNHLY and FYNNEI. The CDR3 spells CASSAEGGNTIYF. The CDR3 DNA reads as TGTGCCAGCAGTGCGGAAGGGGGAAACACCATATATTTT. Based on the CDR3 plus reference TRBV2 and TRBJ1-3, the full variable domain is EPEVTQTPSHQVTQMGQEVILRCVPISNHLYFYWYRQILGQKVEFLVSFYNNEISEKSEIFDDQFSVERPDGSNFTLKIRSTKLEDSAMYFCASSAEGGNTIYFGEGSWLTVV.

The rearrangement links TRBV6-1 to TRBJ2-7; maybe TRBD2 (5 bases). The CDR3 length is 13 residues. CDR1 and CDR2 (germline): MNHNS, SASEGT. Trimming took off 7 bases at V and 3 bases at J, with 13 bases between the two ends. CDR3 in amino acids: CASNIGGVYEQYF. CDR3 bases: TGTGCCAGCAACATCGGAGGAGTCTACGAGCAGTACTTC.

The J gene is TRBJ1-5, the V gene TRBV6-5; D is undetermined. The CDR3 has 13 amino acids. Trimming left V 6 bases short and J 4 bases short, with 10 bases between. Germline V gives CDR1 MNHEY, CDR2 SVGAGI. The CDR3 region has the DNA TGTGCCAGCAGAGGACGTGCTAATCAGCCCCAGCATTTT. The encoded protein is CASRGRANQPQHF.

The J gene is TRBJ2-1, the V gene TRBV9; TRBD2 aligns across 9 bases. This CDR3 is 17 amino acids long. Germline CDR1 SGDLS, CDR2 YYNGEE. Trimming took 5 bases from V and 5 from J; bases not matched to a gene: 14. For the CDR3, the DNA is TGTGCCAGCAGTCAAACAAGAGGGCTAGCGGGACACAATGAGCAGTTCTTC. It translates to CASSQTRGLAGHNEQFF.

The chain joins TRBV15 to TRBJ2-1; 7 bases fit TRBD2. J was trimmed by 0 bases and V by 5 bases; bases with no gene match: 4. Per the germline V gene, CDR1 is LNHNV and CDR2 is YYDKDF (reference sequence). CDR3 length: 15 residues. The CDR3 spells CATSPRGSSYNEQFF. The CDR3 DNA reads TGTGCCACCAGCCCGCGGGGGAGCTCCTACAATGAGCAGTTCTTC.

J is TRBJ2-3 and V is TRBV6-5, with TRBD2 matching 7 bases. The CDR3 has 12 amino acids. J lost 6 bases, V lost 5 bases, and 2 bases had no gene match. Germline CDR1 is MNHEY and CDR2 is SVGAGI. The CDR3 region has the DNA TGTGCCAGCAGTGAAGCGGGGGATACGCAGTATTTT. Translation: CASSEAGDTQYF.

This clone was counted only a few times. The rearrangement joins TRBV14 to TRBJ1-2; possibly TRBD1 for D (5 bases). Germline V gene lookup returns CDR1 SGHDN and CDR2 FVKESK. V was cut by 3 bases and J by 2 bases, with 10 bases left in between. This CDR3 spans 14 amino acids. The CDR3 region has the DNA TGTGCCAGCAGCCAGATGGCAGGGAACTATGGCTACACCTTC. This gives the protein CASSQMAGNYGYTF.